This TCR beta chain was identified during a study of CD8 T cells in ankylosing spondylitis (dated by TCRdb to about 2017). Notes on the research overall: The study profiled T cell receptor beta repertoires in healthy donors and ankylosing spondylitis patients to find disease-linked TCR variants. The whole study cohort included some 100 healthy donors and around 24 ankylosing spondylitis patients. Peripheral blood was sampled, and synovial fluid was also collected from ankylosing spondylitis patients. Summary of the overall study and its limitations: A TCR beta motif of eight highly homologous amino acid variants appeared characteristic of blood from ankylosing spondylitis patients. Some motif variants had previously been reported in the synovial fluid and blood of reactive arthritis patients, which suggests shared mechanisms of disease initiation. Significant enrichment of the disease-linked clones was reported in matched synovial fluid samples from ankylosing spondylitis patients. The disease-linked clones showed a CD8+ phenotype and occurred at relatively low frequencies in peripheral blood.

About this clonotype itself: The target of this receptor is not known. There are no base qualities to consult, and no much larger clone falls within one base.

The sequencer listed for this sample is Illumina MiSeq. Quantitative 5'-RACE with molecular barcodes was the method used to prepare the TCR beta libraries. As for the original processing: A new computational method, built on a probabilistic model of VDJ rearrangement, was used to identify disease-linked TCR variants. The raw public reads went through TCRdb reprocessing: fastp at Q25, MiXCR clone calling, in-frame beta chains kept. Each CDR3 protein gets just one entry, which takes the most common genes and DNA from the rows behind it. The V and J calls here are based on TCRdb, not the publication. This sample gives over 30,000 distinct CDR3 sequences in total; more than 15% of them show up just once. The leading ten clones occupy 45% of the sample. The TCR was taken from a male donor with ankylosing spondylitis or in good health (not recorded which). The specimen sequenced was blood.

The DNA sequence reads TGTGCCAGCACCTCGACAGAGAACACTGAAGCTTTCTTT. It codes for CASTSTENTEAFF. This receptor chain uses TRBV6-2 or TRBV6-3 and TRBJ1-1; the D gene is possibly TRBD1, with 5 bases matching. The germline V gene sets CDR1 to MNHEY and CDR2 to SVGEGT. Deletion took 7 bases off V and 1 base off J, with a span of 10 bases between the germline ends. Inclusive of the bounding cysteine and phenylalanine, the CDR3 is 13 residues long. Only CDR3 DNA is held: 39 bases, read in frame from base 1.